Detailed here is one T cell receptor beta chain. The antigen is not known. This entry belongs to a study of cytomegalovirus exposure and HLA in healthy donors. Study findings and constraints: Accurate HLA-A and HLA-B prediction from TCR beta sequences was reported for most subjects. Later on, an analysis found that several of the most significant clusters appeared to be linked to common viral pathogens, which included parvovirus B19. TRBV6-2, TRBV6-3 and some other V segments were unresolvable in 87-base-pair reads.

60 Vbeta and 13 Jbeta primers were used in PCR. The table came from immunoSEQ multiplex PCR; TCRdb's copy has only in-frame clones and leaves some out. The table includes about 170,000 clones, about four fifths detected once. CDR3 length equals 18 residues. Unmatched junction bases numbered 12, after V lost 0 bases and J lost 6 bases. Germline CDR1 GTSNPN, CDR2 SVGIG (reference sequence). The sample consisted of PBMCs. The TCR originated in a woman under 30 in good health and CMV-seropositive. V usage is TRBV30 and J usage is TRBJ2-1; 12 bases fit TRBD2. The chain's CDR3 is CAWSVHVASGGALNEQFF. Written as DNA, the CDR3 is TGTGCCTGGAGTGTACACGTGGCTAGCGGGGGGGCCCTCAATGAGCAGTTCTTC.